This T cell receptor (beta chain) stems from a study of graft-versus-host responses after intestinal transplantation. Whole-study findings and limits: Detection of GvH clones occurred in recipient marrow, and some had their first appearance in ileum or blood. Among circulating GvH clones, peak levels were associated with early post-transplant declines in HvG clones.

TCRdb keeps only in-frame clones here, not all; method: immunoSEQ multiplex PCR. In the table there are 75,000 to 100,000 clones, over 80% of which are singletons. Germline V CDR1 and CDR2: SNHLY, FYNNEI. There are 15 residues in the CDR3. Trimming shortened V by 0 bases and J by 0 bases, and 7 bases separated the two germline ends. A remark on this clone: No antigen is known for it.

The starting material was unstimulated CD8+ T cells sorted from spleen or lymph node cells, obtained before intestinal transplant. The clonotype comes from a human donor who received an intestinal transplant. The rearrangement uses TRBV2 and TRBJ2-3; D gene unclear. DNA of the CDR3: TGTGCCAGCAGTGAAGCCGTCCCTAGCACAGATACGCAGTATTTT. Translating gives CASSEAVPSTDTQYF.